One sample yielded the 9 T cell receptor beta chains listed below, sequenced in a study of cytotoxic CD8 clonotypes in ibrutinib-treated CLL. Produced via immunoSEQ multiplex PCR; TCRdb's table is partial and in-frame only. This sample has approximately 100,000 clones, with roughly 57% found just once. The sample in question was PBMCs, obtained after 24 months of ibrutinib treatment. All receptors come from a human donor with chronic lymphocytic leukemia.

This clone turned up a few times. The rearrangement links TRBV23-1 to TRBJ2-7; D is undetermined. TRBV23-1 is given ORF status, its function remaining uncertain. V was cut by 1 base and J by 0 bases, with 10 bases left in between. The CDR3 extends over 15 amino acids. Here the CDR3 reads CASSQFQAVSYEQYF. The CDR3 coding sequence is TGCGCCAGCAGTCAATTCCAGGCCGTCTCCTACGAGCAGTACTTC.

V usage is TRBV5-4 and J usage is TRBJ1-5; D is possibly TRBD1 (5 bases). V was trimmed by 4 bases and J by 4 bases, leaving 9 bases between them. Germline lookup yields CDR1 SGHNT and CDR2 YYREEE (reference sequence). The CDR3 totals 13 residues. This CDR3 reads CASSLQGNQPQHF. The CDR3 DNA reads TGTGCCAGCAGCCTGCAGGGAAATCAGCCCCAGCATTTT.

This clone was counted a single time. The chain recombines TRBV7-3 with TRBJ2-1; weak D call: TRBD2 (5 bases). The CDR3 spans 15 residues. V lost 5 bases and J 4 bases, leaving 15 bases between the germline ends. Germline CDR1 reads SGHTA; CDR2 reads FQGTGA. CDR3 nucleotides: TGTGCCAGCAGCCCCGAGGGTAGGGCTTACAATGAGCAGTTCTTC. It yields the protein CASSPEGRAYNEQFF.

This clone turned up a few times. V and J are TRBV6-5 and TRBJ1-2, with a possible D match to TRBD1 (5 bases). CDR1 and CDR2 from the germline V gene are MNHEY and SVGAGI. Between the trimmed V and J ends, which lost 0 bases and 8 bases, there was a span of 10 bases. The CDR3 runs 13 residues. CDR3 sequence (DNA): TGTGCCAGCAGTTACTCGCCAGGGTTAGGCTACACCTTC. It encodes CASSYSPGLGYTF.

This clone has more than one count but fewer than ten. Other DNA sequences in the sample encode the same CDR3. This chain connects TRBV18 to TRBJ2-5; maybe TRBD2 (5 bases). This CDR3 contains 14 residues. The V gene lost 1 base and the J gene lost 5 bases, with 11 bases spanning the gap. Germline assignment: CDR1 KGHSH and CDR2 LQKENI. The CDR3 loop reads CASSPLLGEETQYF. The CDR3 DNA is TGTGCCAGCTCACCACTCCTGGGAGAGGAGACCCAGTACTTC. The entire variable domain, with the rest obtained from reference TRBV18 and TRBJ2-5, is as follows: NAGVMQNPRHLVRRRGQEARLRCSPMKGHSHVYWYRQLPEEGLKFMVYLQKENIIDESGMPKERFSAEFPKEGPSILRIQQVVRGDSAAYFCASSPLLGEETQYFGPGTRLLVL.

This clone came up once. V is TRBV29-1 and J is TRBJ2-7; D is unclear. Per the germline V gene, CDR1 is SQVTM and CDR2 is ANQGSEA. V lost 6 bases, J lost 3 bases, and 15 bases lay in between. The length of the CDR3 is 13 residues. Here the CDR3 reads CSVGEFMGYEQYF. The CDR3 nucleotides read TGCAGCGTCGGAGAATTTATGGGCTACGAGCAGTACTTC.

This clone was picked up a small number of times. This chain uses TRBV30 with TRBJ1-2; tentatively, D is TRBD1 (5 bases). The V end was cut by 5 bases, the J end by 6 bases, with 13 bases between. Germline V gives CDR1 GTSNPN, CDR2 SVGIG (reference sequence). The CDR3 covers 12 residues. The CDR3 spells CAWRLPGHGYTF. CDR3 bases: TGTGCCTGGCGGTTACCAGGGCATGGCTACACCTTC.

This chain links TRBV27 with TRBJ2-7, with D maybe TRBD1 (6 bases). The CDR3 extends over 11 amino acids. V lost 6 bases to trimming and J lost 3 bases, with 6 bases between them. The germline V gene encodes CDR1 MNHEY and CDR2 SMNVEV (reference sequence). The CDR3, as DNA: TGTGCCAGCAGGGACAGCTACGAGCAGTACTTC. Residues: CASRDSYEQYF.

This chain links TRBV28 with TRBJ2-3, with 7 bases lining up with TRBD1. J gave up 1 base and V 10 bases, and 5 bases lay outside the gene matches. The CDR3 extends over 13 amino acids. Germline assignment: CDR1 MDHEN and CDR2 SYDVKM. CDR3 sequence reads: CAIRGLGTDTQYF. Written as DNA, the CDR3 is TGTGCCATAAGGGGGCTTGGCACAGATACGCAGTATTTT. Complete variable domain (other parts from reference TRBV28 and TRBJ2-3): DVKVTQSSRYLVKRTGEKVFLECVQDMDHENMFWYRQDPGLGLRLIYFSYDVKMKEKGDIPEGYSVSREKKERFSLILESASTNQTSMYLCAIRGLGTDTQYFGPGTRLTVL.